The next 30 T cell receptor beta chains were all read from a single sample in a study of blood T cell repertoires in COVID-19. The table came from immunoSEQ multiplex PCR; TCRdb's copy has only in-frame clones and leaves some out. Of a few hundred thousand clones listed, roughly 84% are singletons. Sequenced material: peripheral blood. Every receptor here comes from a woman under 30 with acute or convalescent COVID-19.

The CDR3 sequence is CASSQVSYGYTF. The CDR3 coding sequence is TGTGCCAGCAGCCAAGTCAGCTATGGCTACACCTTC. The V and J genes are TRBV3-1 (or the pseudogene TRBV3-2) and TRBJ1-2; D unresolved. Germline V gene data show CDR1 as LGHDT and CDR2 as YNNKEL (reference sequence). The CDR3 totals 12 residues. The ends were cut back, 1 base at V and 4 bases at J, with 4 bases in the middle.

The genes are TRBV5-6 and TRBJ1-2; 8 nucleotides line up with TRBD1. Germline values: CDR1 SGHDT, CDR2 YYEEEE. Unmatched junction bases numbered 5, after V lost 0 bases and J lost 4 bases. The CDR3 extends over 15 amino acids. The chain's CDR3 is CASSLARGPAYGYTF. The DNA for the CDR3 is TGTGCCAGCAGCTTGGCCAGGGGGCCGGCCTATGGCTACACCTTC.

CDR3 sequence reads: CASSSGTGRAFF. Here the CDR3 DNA reads TGTGCCAGCAGCTCAGGGACAGGGCGAGCTTTCTTT. This chain uses TRBV7-9 with TRBJ1-1; 9 nucleotides match TRBD1. The ends lost 4 bases at V and 10 bases at J; junction bases unmatched: 4. Germline-derived CDR1 and CDR2 are SEHNR and FQNEAQ (reference sequence). The CDR3 runs 12 residues.

In nucleotides, the CDR3 is TGTGCCAGCAGCTTAGAAGGGACTAGCGTGAACATTCAGTACTTC. This encodes CASSLEGTSVNIQYF. The V gene is TRBV7-2, the J gene TRBJ2-4, with 10 bases aligning to TRBD2. Germline CDR1 is SGHTA and CDR2 is FQGNSA. CDR3 size: 15 residues. V lost 1 base, J lost 7 bases, and 4 bases stayed unmatched.

The J gene is TRBJ2-4, the V gene TRBV7-9, with TRBD2 matching over 8 bases. Losses at the gene ends were 5 bases for V and 4 bases for J; bases not matched to a gene: 7. The CDR3 totals 15 residues. The V gene's germline CDR1 is SEHNR and CDR2 FQNEAQ (reference sequence). CDR3 sequence reads: CASSMSTSGKNIQYF. The CDR3 nucleotides are TGTGCCAGCAGCATGTCAACTAGCGGAAAAAACATTCAGTACTTC. Using reference TRBV7-9 and TRBJ2-4 for the parts outside the CDR3, the full variable domain is DTGVSQNPRHKITKRGQNVTFRCDPISEHNRLYWYRQTLGQGPEFLTYFQNEAQLEKSRLLSDRFSAERPKGSFSTLEIQRTEQGDSAMYLCASSMSTSGKNIQYFGAGTRLSVL.

J is TRBJ2-1 and V is TRBV19, with 9 bases that match TRBD2. V shed 3 bases and J 9 bases; nucleotides not matched to a gene: 6. The CDR3 has 14 amino acids. CDR1 and CDR2 from the germline V gene are LNHDA and SQIVND (reference sequence). The CDR3 DNA sequence: TGTGCCAGTAGTATTAGCGGGAGAAAAGTTGAGCAGTTCTTC. This codes for CASSISGRKVEQFF.

This clone was seen only a few times. J is TRBJ2-7 and V is TRBV6-6, with TRBD1 matching 12 bases. The J segment lost 2 bases and the V segment lost 5 bases, leaving 4 bases of the junction unmatched. CDR3 length: 15 amino acids. CDR1 and CDR2 (germline): MNHNY, SVGAGI (reference sequence). The CDR3 sequence is CASSQGTGGPYEQYF. The CDR3 DNA reads TGTGCCAGCAGTCAGGGGACAGGGGGCCCCTACGAGCAGTACTTC.

This clone showed up just a few times. Other DNA sequences within the sample encode an identical CDR3. The chain recombines TRBV28 with TRBJ1-5, with 8 nucleotides matching TRBD1. Germline CDR1 reads MDHEN; CDR2 reads SYDVKM. The CDR3 length is 13 residues. V lost 6 bases and J lost 7; bases outside the gene matches: 5. In nucleotides, the CDR3 is TGTGCCAGCAGCCTCACAGGGGGACAGCCCCAGCATTTT. Translating gives CASSLTGGQPQHF. Filled out from reference TRBV28 and TRBJ1-5, the complete variable domain reads DVKVTQSSRYLVKRTGEKVFLECVQDMDHENMFWYRQDPGLGLRLIYFSYDVKMKEKGDIPEGYSVSREKKERFSLILESASTNQTSMYLCASSLTGGQPQHFGDGTRLSIL.

The V call is TRBV5-5, the J call TRBJ1-5; no definite D call. From germline, CDR1 is SGHKS and CDR2 YYEKEE (reference sequence). Trimming took 1 base from V and 7 from J, leaving 9 bases between them. This CDR3 is 13 amino acids long. CDR3 region: CASSLSHTQPQHF. Written as DNA, the CDR3 is TGTGCCAGCAGCTTGTCCCACACCCAGCCCCAGCATTTT. Drawing the rest from reference TRBV5-5 and TRBJ1-5, the complete variable domain is DAGVTQSPTHLIKTRGQQVTLRCSPISGHKSVSWYQQVLGQGPQFIFQYYEKEERGRGNFPDRFSARQFPNYSSELNVNALLLGDSALYLCASSLSHTQPQHFGDGTRLSIL.

V and J are TRBV4-1 and TRBJ2-7; 8 bases fit TRBD2. Germline V gives CDR1 MGHRA, CDR2 YSYEKL. This CDR3 is 16 amino acids long. The trim removed 4 bases at V and 0 bases at J, leaving 8 bases unmatched. The CDR3 DNA is TGCGCCAGCAGCCCAGTGCCGGGAGGGCCCTCCTACGAGCAGTACTTC. Its translation is CASSPVPGGPSYEQYF.

The chain combines TRBV5-5 with TRBJ2-7; D ambiguous. Germline CDR1 is SGHKS and CDR2 is YYEKEE (reference sequence). V lost 4 bases and J lost 2, with 7 bases in between. CDR3 length: 12 amino acids. The CDR3 DNA reads as TGTGCCAGCAGCCAACAAACCTACGAGCAGTACTTC. This encodes CASSQQTYEQYF.

As for this clone: Distinct nucleotide sequences in the sample also encode this CDR3. The V and J genes are TRBV12-3 or TRBV12-4 and TRBJ1-5; D is unclear. The CDR3 runs to 12 residues. V was shortened by 1 base and J by 7 bases, with 5 bases between the two germline ends. The CDR3 spells CASSLGGQPQHF. The CDR3 coding sequence is TGTGCCAGCAGTTTAGGAGGCCAGCCCCAGCATTTT.

The chain employs TRBV30 and TRBJ2-3, with D unresolved. V dropped 8 bases and J dropped 12 bases, with 24 bases sitting between them. Germline CDR1 is GTSNPN and CDR2 is SVGIG (reference sequence). The CDR3 is 13 amino acids. Here the CDR3 reads CARMSERERSQYF. The CDR3 nucleotides are TGTGCCCGGATGAGTGAGCGAGAAAGGTCACAGTATTTT.

The table lists this clone with a count of one. The rearrangement joins TRBV5-1 to TRBJ2-1; 14 bases are a match to TRBD2. Germline V CDR1 and CDR2: SGHRS, YFSETQ. V shed 3 bases and J 5 bases; nucleotides not matched to a gene: 13. The CDR3 is 19 residues long. The CDR3 sequence is CASSSTLGTSGRGNNEQFF. The DNA of the CDR3 is TGCGCCAGCAGCTCGACCCTCGGGACTAGCGGGAGAGGGAACAATGAGCAGTTCTTC.

This clone appeared a single time. The chain couples TRBV19 to TRBJ1-5; 7 bases match TRBD1. The CDR3 consists of 18 residues. The ends lost 6 bases at V and 6 bases at J; junction bases unmatched: 20. Germline values: CDR1 LNHDA, CDR2 SQIVND (reference sequence). Here the CDR3 reads CASRMGTEVLVVGQPQHF. In DNA, the CDR3 is TGTGCCAGTAGAATGGGGACAGAGGTGTTAGTGGTAGGTCAGCCCCAGCATTTT.

V and J are TRBV24-1 and TRBJ2-5; 9 bases map to TRBD2. The germline V gene encodes CDR1 KGHDR and CDR2 SFDVKD. This CDR3 has 16 residues. J gave up 4 bases and V 5 bases, and 10 bases lay outside the gene matches. The CDR3 loop is CATSAAIAGEGETQYF. The CDR3 nucleotides read TGTGCCACCAGTGCCGCAATAGCGGGAGAGGGAGAGACCCAGTACTTC.

The CDR3 spells CASSWDRGYEQYF. In DNA form, the CDR3 reads TGTGCCAGCAGCTGGGACAGGGGTTACGAGCAGTACTTC. The chain joins TRBV14 to TRBJ2-7, with 10 bases that match TRBD1. V gave up 5 bases and J gave up 4 bases; unmatched junction bases: 2. CDR1 SGHDN and CDR2 FVKESK come from the germline V gene. The CDR3 consists of 13 residues.

The CDR3 coding sequence is TGTGCCAGCAGCTCGACCGGGACAGCTAATGAAAAACTGTTTTTT. Protein product: CASSSTGTANEKLFF. The chain employs TRBV7-2 and TRBJ1-4, with 7 positions matching TRBD1. The V segment lost 4 bases and the J segment 3 bases; nucleotides outside the gene matches: 5. CDR1 and CDR2 from the germline V gene are SGHTA and FQGNSA. The CDR3 spans 15 residues.

The J gene is TRBJ2-7, the V gene TRBV5-4; TRBD2 is a possible D gene (5 bases). The V end lost 1 base, the J end lost 3 bases, and 11 bases lay between the germline ends. CDR3 length: 14 residues. CDR1 is SGHNT, CDR2 YYREEE, per germline (reference sequence). The CDR3 region is CASSLFATSYEQYF. DNA of the CDR3: TGTGCCAGCAGCTTGTTTGCAACTAGCTACGAGCAGTACTTC.

This chain links TRBV6-6 with TRBJ1-1; tentatively, D is TRBD1 (5 bases). Per the germline V gene, CDR1 is MNHNY and CDR2 is SVGAGI (reference sequence). The CDR3 is 14 residues long. V lost 4 bases and J lost 1, with 10 bases in between. The CDR3 spells CASSWGVPNTEAFF. The CDR3 DNA reads TGTGCCAGCAGTTGGGGGGTACCGAACACTGAAGCTTTCTTT.

This clone showed up just once. The rearrangement links TRBV18 to TRBJ1-2; TRBD1 might be the D (6 bases). Germline V lookup: CDR1 KGHSH, CDR2 LQKENI. Trimming removed 3 bases at V and 0 bases at J, with 11 bases between. CDR3 size: 15 residues. The CDR3 nucleotides read TGTGCCAGCTCACCCTTGGACAGTACTAACTATGGCTACACCTTC. Amino acid sequence: CASSPLDSTNYGYTF. Filled out from reference TRBV18 and TRBJ1-2, the complete variable domain reads NAGVMQNPRHLVRRRGQEARLRCSPMKGHSHVYWYRQLPEEGLKFMVYLQKENIIDESGMPKERFSAEFPKEGPSILRIQQVVRGDSAAYFCASSPLDSTNYGYTFGSGTRLTVV.

The rearrangement uses TRBV5-1 and TRBJ1-1, with 7 bases lining up with TRBD1. V dropped 2 bases and J dropped 5; count of bases not matched to a gene: 6. The CDR3 is 14 amino acids. The germline V gene encodes CDR1 SGHRS and CDR2 YFSETQ. The CDR3 region has the DNA TGCGCCAGCAGCTTCACAGGGGATGGGACTGAAGCTTTCTTT. This codes for CASSFTGDGTEAFF.

This chain links TRBV19 with TRBJ2-7, with D possibly TRBD2 on 5 matching bases. The CDR3 runs to 13 residues. V shed 10 bases and J shed 0 bases, with 13 bases lying between them. Germline CDR1 and CDR2: LNHDA and SQIVND (reference sequence). CDR3 protein: CATTGVSSYEQYF. The DNA for the CDR3 is TGTGCCACTACCGGGGTAAGCTCCTACGAGCAGTACTTC.

This chain joins TRBV9 and TRBJ2-7; TRBD2 aligns across 10 bases. V dropped 2 bases and J dropped 0; count of bases not matched to a gene: 2. The CDR3 is 15 amino acids. From germline, CDR1 is SGDLS and CDR2 YYNGEE. The CDR3 here is CASSVSGGGSYEQYF. Here the CDR3 DNA reads TGTGCCAGCAGCGTCAGCGGGGGGGGCTCCTACGAGCAGTACTTC.

This clone has ten or more counts. This chain uses TRBV5-5 with TRBJ1-1; no reliable D call. CDR3 length: 12 amino acids. V gave up 0 bases and J gave up 6 bases, with 6 bases separating them. Germline values: CDR1 SGHKS, CDR2 YYEKEE (reference sequence). For the CDR3, the DNA is TGTGCCAGCAGCTTGGTGCAGGCTGAAGCTTTCTTT. Protein sequence: CASSLVQAEAFF.

The V gene is TRBV28, the J gene TRBJ1-6; D gene ambiguous. Trimming cost V 5 bases and J 5 bases, with 10 bases left between them. The germline CDR1 and CDR2 sequences are MDHEN and SYDVKM. CDR3 length: 14 residues. The CDR3 protein is CASSPRRNNSPLHF. In DNA, the CDR3 is TGTGCCAGCAGTCCTAGACGGAATAATTCACCCCTCCACTTT.

This clone was seen only once. This sequence joins TRBV4-3 and TRBJ2-7; D unclear. The CDR3 runs 16 residues. Looked up from germline, CDR1 is LGHNA and CDR2 is YSLEER. Trimming took 0 bases from V and 3 from J, leaving 15 bases between them. CDR3 DNA: TGCGCCAGCAGCCAAGAGCGGCGGCTGCTGGGCTACGAGCAGTACTTC. Residues: CASSQERRLLGYEQYF.

This clone was recorded once. V usage is TRBV11-3 and J usage is TRBJ2-1; D is possibly TRBD1 (6 bases). V dropped 3 bases and J dropped 4 bases, with 16 bases sitting between them. Looked up from germline, CDR1 is SGHNT and CDR2 is YENEEA. This CDR3 contains 16 residues. The CDR3 coding sequence is TGTGCCAGCAGCTTGTACGGTGGGGACATATACAATGAGCAGTTCTTC. Its protein is CASSLYGGDIYNEQFF. Full variable domain (rest looked up from reference TRBV11-3 and TRBJ2-1): EAGVVQSPRYKIIEKKQPVAFWCNPISGHNTLYWYLQNLGQGPELLIRYENEEAVDDSQLPKDRFSAERLKGVDSTLKIQPAELGDSAVYLCASSLYGGDIYNEQFFGPGTRLTVL.

The genes are TRBV27 and TRBJ2-7; possibly TRBD2 for D (6 bases). V was pared by 7 bases and J by 5 bases, with 18 bases between. Germline CDR1 is MNHEY and CDR2 is SMNVEV (reference sequence). This CDR3 contains 14 residues. CDR3 DNA sequence: TGTGCCAGCACGAAACTTAGCGGCACCAACGAGCAGTACTTC. It specifies CASTKLSGTNEQYF.

This clone was counted a few times. The gene calls are TRBV28 and TRBJ2-5; tentative D call: TRBD1 (6 bases). V was cut by 4 bases and J by 5 bases, with 14 bases left in between. CDR1 is MDHEN and CDR2 is SYDVKM in the germline V gene. This CDR3 has 14 amino acids. The DNA of the CDR3 is TGTGCCAGCAGTTACACCGGGACAAAGGAGACCCAGTACTTC. Translated, it gives CASSYTGTKETQYF.